This record covers a single TCR beta chain. Its antigen is unidentified. This CDR3 is also generated by other DNA sequences in the sample. This specimen belongs to a study of CD8+ T cells in alopecia areata. General study points: More clonal than normal scalp was lesional scalp, particularly alopecia totalis/universalis. Scalp samples also yield sequences from resident alphabeta T cells of normal skin.

Trimming took 2 bases from V and 3 from J, leaving 2 bases between them. CDR1 SGHNT and CDR2 YYREEE come from the germline V gene (reference sequence). The CDR3 is 11 residues long. PBMC-derived CD4+ and CD8+ T cells were sorted. Extracted RNA was reverse transcribed, and the resulting cDNA served as sequencing template. Sequencing used immunoSEQ multiplex PCR; TCRdb keeps in-frame clones, though not all of them. The table lists more than 95,000 clones, about 61% of them singletons. Sample: CD4+ T cells sorted from blood. The TCR comes from a human donor in good health. This chain links TRBV5-4 with TRBJ2-5; D remains ambiguous. The CDR3: CASSFKETQYF. The CDR3 nucleotides are TGTGCCAGCAGCTTCAAAGAGACCCAGTACTTC.